This TCR beta chain came from a study of blood T cell repertoires in COVID-19. Study background: Researchers got acute and convalescent COVID-19 samples from the United States, Italy and Spain.

The assay was immunoSEQ multiplex PCR, and TCRdb's table has in-frame clones only and misses some. The sample shows some 520,000 clones, 89% of them seen only once. Enrolled during active infection, Seattle patients were then followed longitudinally. Looked up from germline, CDR1 is LGHDT and CDR2 is YNNKEL (reference sequence). The length of the CDR3 is 17 residues. Trimming shortened V by 3 bases and J by 3 bases, and 20 bases separated the two germline ends. The sequence was collected from a man aged 18 to 30 with COVID-19, enrolled during active disease. The sample comprised peripheral blood. V is TRBV3-1 (or the pseudogene TRBV3-2) and J is TRBJ1-2; D may be TRBD1 (6 bases). CDR3 in amino acids: CASSHFRDIQGDYGYTF. The CDR3 nucleotides read TGTGCCAGCAGCCACTTCCGGGACATCCAAGGGGACTATGGCTACACCTTC.